Below, one TCR beta chain is given with its context. Germline V gene data show CDR1 as MDHEN and CDR2 as SYDVKM. V was clipped by 3 bases and J by 10 bases, with 14 bases between them. This CDR3 has 13 amino acids. This sample was taken from a study of shared clonotypes between healthy human individuals. Study overall: Researchers drew samples from a couple of women and a few men aged 18 to 49.

Sequenced by immunoSEQ multiplex PCR; TCRdb stores in-frame clones only, minus some. The sample contains about 1,900,000 clones, approximately 95% of which appear only once. Selected positively for CCR7 and CD45RO-negative, naive CD8 cells excluded terminally differentiated effector memory CD45RA+ cells. Source material: naive CD8+ T cells sorted from blood. The chain employs TRBV28 and TRBJ2-3, with D perhaps matching TRBD1 (7 bases). This receptor was identified in a man between 18 and 29 years old in good health. CDR3 amino acids: CASSLRGQLAQYF. In DNA, the CDR3 is TGTGCCAGCAGTTTGCGGGGACAGCTCGCGCAGTATTTT.